What follows are 5 T cell receptor beta chains derived from one specimen sequenced in a study of regulatory T cells in long-lasting Graves disease. Described time point: newly diagnosed GD, antithyroid drugs for less than 3 months. TCR sequences were obtained from RNA taken from PBMCs. HTBI primers from iRepertoire and Arm-PCR of CDR3 regions yielded the TCR beta libraries. MiXCR was run by TCRdb on the multiplex PCR reads, yielding one entry per CDR3 protein. The data show 560,000 or so distinct CDR3 sequences, 16% seen once. Another study also made use of these data, one on T cells in Graves' hyperthyroidism and ophthalmopathy.

The sample here was peripheral blood mononuclear cells (PBMCs), taken at new diagnosis, from a patient treated with antithyroid drugs. These TCRs come from a man between 18 and 35 years old with Graves disease.

V usage is TRBV9 and J usage is TRBJ2-1, with a possible D match to TRBD1 (5 bases). Germline CDR1 SGDLS, CDR2 YYNGEE. Trimming pared 1 base from V and 0 bases from J, leaving 8 bases between. This CDR3 is built from 15 residues. Here the CDR3 DNA reads TGTGCCAGCAGCGTAAGGACAAGCTCCTACAATGAGCAGTTCTTC. This codes for CASSVRTSSYNEQFF.

The sample holds many counts of this clonotype. This rearrangement joins TRBV20-1 to TRBJ2-5, with 7 bases lining up with TRBD2. This CDR3 comprises 15 residues. Trimming took 0 bases from V and 5 from J; bases not matched to a gene: 9. Germline assignment: CDR1 DFQATT and CDR2 SNEGSKA (reference sequence). CDR3 in DNA: TGCAGTGCTAGAGACCGACTAGCTGGTCGGGAGACCCAGTACTTC. This translates into CSARDRLAGRETQYF.

The gene calls are TRBV6-1 and TRBJ2-1; 8 nucleotides line up with TRBD1. This CDR3 spans 12 amino acids. Looked up from germline, CDR1 is MNHNS and CDR2 is SASEGT. With V trimmed by 5 bases and J by 15 bases, 9 bases remained unmatched. The CDR3 spells CASSQGASSPFF. The CDR3 DNA is TGTGCCAGCAGTCAGGGGGCGTCTAGCCCGTTCTTC.

This clonotype has a handful of counts. The chain carries TRBV6-1 and TRBJ2-2, with D tentatively TRBD1 or TRBD2 (5 bases each). Per the germline V gene, CDR1 is MNHNS and CDR2 is SASEGT. The CDR3 totals 13 residues. V dropped 10 bases and J dropped 2 bases, with 11 bases sitting between them. CDR3 protein: CATRDGNTGELFF. Here the CDR3 DNA reads TGTGCCACACGGGACGGAAACACCGGGGAGCTGTTTTTT.

In its sample, this clonotype was seen many times. This chain joins TRBV2 and TRBJ1-5, with D unresolved. CDR3 length equals 14 residues. V dropped 7 bases and J dropped 7 bases, with 17 bases sitting between them. Germline V gene sequence: CDR1 SNHLY, CDR2 FYNNEI. Here the CDR3 DNA reads TGTGCCAGCACCCTGATCGGGCGAAGGCAGCCCCAGCATTTT. Amino acid sequence: CASTLIGRRQPQHF.